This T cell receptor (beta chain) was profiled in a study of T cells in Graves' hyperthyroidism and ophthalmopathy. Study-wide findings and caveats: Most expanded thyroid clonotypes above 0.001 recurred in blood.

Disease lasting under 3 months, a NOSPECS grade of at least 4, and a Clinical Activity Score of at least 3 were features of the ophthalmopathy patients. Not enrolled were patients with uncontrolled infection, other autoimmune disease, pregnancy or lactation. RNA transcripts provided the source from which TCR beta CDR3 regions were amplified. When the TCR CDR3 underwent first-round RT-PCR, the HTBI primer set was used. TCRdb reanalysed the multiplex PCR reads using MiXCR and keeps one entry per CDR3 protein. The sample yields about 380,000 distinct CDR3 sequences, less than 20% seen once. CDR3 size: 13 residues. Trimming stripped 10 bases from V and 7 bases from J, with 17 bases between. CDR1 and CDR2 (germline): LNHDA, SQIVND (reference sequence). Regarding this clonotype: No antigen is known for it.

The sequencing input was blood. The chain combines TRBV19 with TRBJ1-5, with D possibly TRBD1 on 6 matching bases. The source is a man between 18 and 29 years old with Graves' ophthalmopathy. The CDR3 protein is CANQKGVWQPQHF. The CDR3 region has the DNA TGTGCCAATCAAAAGGGGGTATGGCAGCCCCAGCATTTT.